The clone carrying this T cell receptor beta chain was counted a few times. The CDR3 consists of 14 residues. The germline CDR1 and CDR2 sequences are MGHDK and SYGVNS. Trimming pared 2 bases from V and 0 bases from J, leaving 4 bases between. The sample is drawn from a study of tumor and adjacent non-tumor tissue in lung cancer. Background on the study: Aged about 31 to 80 years, patients included fewer than 11 men and 4 or 5 women with stage I to III disease.

RNA was extracted from bulk tissue without any cell sorting. The normal lung tissue was taken more than 3 cm from the tumor edge. Newly diagnosed lung cancer patients had thoracic surgery in China, August–late 2014, without prior chemotherapy. A modified ARM-PCR protocol with three rounds of nested PCR amplified TCRbeta. TCRdb re-derived calls from the multiplex PCR reads in MiXCR, one entry per CDR3 protein. This sample has some 97,000 distinct CDR3 sequences, with 60% to 80% found just once. The TCR sequence derives from a man aged 25 to 40 with non-small cell lung cancer. Sequencing was performed on distant non-tumor lung tissue. This chain joins TRBV25-1 and TRBJ1-4; D is undetermined. The CDR3 coding sequence is TGTGCCAGCAGTGAAGGACCAACTAATGAAAAACTGTTTTTT. It yields the protein CASSEGPTNEKLFF.